The clone carrying this T cell receptor (beta chain) showed up many times. This entry comes from a study of T cells after yellow fever vaccination. TCRdb re-analysed the 5' RACE reads in MiXCR, keeping a single row per CDR3 protein. The sample includes over 45,000 distinct CDR3 sequences, approximately 6.9% of them seen just once. The TCR originated in a man between 18 and 29 years old who received the YFV17D yellow fever vaccine. This specimen consisted of CD8+ T cells sorted from PBMCs, obtained on the day of the first yellow fever vaccination.

CDR3: CASNPGTNYEQYV. Here the CDR3 DNA reads TGTGCCAGCAACCCCGGGACAAATTACGAGCAGTACGTC. The chain links TRBV2 to TRBJ2-7, with D tentatively TRBD1 (6 bases). The CDR3 runs 13 residues. V was pared by 7 bases and J by 4 bases, with 14 bases between. Germline V gene sequence: CDR1 SNHLY, CDR2 FYNNEI.